This T cell receptor beta chain derives from a study of response to subunit inactivated influenza vaccine. A note on this clonotype: This may come from a read error, since a much larger clone is one base off.

TCRdb re-analysed the RT-PCR reads in MiXCR, keeping a single row per CDR3 protein. The sample has about 650,000 distinct CDR3 sequences, about 15% seen once. This CDR3 is built from 12 residues. Deletions cut 0 bases from V and 5 bases from J, with 4 bases between. CDR1 and CDR2 (germline): LGHDT, YNNKEL (reference sequence). Sample: PBMCs from blood, taken 11 to 12 days after vaccination. This chain uses TRBV3-1 with TRBJ2-5; no clear D. This receptor was taken from a man aged 50-60 years who received an inactivated influenza vaccine. The CDR3 DNA follows: TGTGCCAGCAGCCAAGAATCCGAGACCCAGTACTTC. Translating it yields CASSQESETQYF.